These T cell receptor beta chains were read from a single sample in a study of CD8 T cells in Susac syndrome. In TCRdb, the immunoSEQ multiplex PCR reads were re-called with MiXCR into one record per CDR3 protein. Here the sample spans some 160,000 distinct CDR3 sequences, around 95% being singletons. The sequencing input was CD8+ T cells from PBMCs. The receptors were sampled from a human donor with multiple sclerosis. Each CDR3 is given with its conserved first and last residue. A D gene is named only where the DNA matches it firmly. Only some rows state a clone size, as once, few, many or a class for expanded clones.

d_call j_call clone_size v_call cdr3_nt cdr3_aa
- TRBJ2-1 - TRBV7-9 TGTGCCAGCAGCTCGGAGACAGGTCGGTCCTACAATGAGCAGTTCTTC CASSSETGRSYNEQFF
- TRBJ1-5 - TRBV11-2 TGTGCCAGCAGCTTAGACATTGGGCAGCCCCAGCATTTT CASSLDIGQPQHF
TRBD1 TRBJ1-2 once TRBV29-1 TGCAGCGTTGAAGAAGGACAGGGGAGGGGCTACACCTTC CSVEEGQGRGYTF
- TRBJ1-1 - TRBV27 TGTGCCAGCAGTATCACAAGGAGCTTGGGAAATGAAGCTTTCTTT CASSITRSLGNEAFF
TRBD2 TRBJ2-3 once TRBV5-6 TGTGCCAGCAGCGCCACCGGGACTAGCGGCACAGATACGCAGTATTTT CASSATGTSGTDTQYF
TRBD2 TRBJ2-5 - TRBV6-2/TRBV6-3 TGTGCCAGCAATGGACGCGCTAGCGGGGACAACCAAGAGACCCAGTACTTC CASNGRASGDNQETQYF
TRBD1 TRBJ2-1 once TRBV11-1 TGTGCCAGCAGCTTAGCGGACAGGGCCTACAATGAGCAGTTCTTC CASSLADRAYNEQFF
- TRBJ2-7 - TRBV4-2 TGTGCCAGCAGCCGAGCGACTCCATCGGCCACCTACGAGCAGTACTTC CASSRATPSATYEQYF
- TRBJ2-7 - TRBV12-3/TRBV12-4 TGTGCCAGCAGACAGGGGAGGGGCTACGAGCAGTACTTC CASRQGRGYEQYF
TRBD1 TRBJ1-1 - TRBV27 TGTGCCAGCAGTTCCCCTATACAGGGGGTATTTGAAGCTTTCTTT CASSSPIQGVFEAFF
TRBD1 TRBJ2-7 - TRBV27 TGTGCCAGCAGTGGGGGGACAGGGTGGAACGAGCAGTACTTC CASSGGTGWNEQYF
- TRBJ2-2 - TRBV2 TGTGCCAGCAATGGGGCGGCCACCGGGGAGCTGTTTTTT CASNGAATGELFF
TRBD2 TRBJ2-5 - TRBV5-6 TGTGCCAGCAGCTTTACTAGCGGCATACAAGAGACCCAGTACTTC CASSFTSGIQETQYF
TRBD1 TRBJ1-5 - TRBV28 TGTGCCAGCAGTTTCTCAGGGGGCTATCAGCCCCAGCATTTT CASSFSGGYQPQHF
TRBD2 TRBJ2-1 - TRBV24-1 TGTGCCACCAGTGACGGGGGGGGCTACAATGAGCAGTTCTTC CATSDGGGYNEQFF
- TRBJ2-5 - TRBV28 TGTGCCAGCAGTGAGGACCAATTGGCAGAGACCCAGTACTTC CASSEDQLAETQYF
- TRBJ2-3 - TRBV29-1 TGCAGCGTTGAGGGCAGCCGTAGCACAGATACGCAGTATTTT CSVEGSRSTDTQYF
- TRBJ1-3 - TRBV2 TGTGCCAGCAGTGTTGGGGGAAGCGCTGGAAACACCATATATTTT CASSVGGSAGNTIYF
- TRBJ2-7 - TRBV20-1 TGCAGTGCTAGTCTCGGAAGCGGGGAGCAGTACTTC CSASLGSGEQYF
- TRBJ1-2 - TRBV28 TGTGCAAGCGGGACCAAACATGGCTACACCTTC CASGTKHGYTF
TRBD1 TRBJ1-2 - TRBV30 TGTGCCTGGAGTGTAATCGGACAGGGCACCTTC CAWSVIGQGTF
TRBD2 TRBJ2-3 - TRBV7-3 TGTGCCAGCAGCTTCCTAGCGGGGAGCACAGATACGCAGTATTTT CASSFLAGSTDTQYF
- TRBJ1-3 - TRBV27 TGTGCCAGCAGTTTAGGTGCCGGCGCTGGAAACACCATATATTTT CASSLGAGAGNTIYF
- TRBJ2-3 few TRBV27 TGTGCCAGCAGTTTATCAGGAGATACGCAGTATTTT CASSLSGDTQYF
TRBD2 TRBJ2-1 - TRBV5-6 TGTGCCAGCAGCTTGGCCGGGACTAGCTTCTACAATGAGCAGTTCTTC CASSLAGTSFYNEQFF
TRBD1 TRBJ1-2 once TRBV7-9 TGTGCCAGCAGCCCCACAGGGGGCTCAATCTATGGCTACACCTTC CASSPTGGSIYGYTF
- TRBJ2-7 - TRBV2 TGTGCCAGCAGTGGAGAGGTCCAGGCCTACGAGCAGTACTTC CASSGEVQAYEQYF
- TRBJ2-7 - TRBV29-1 TGCAGCGTTGGTCCCCTGGGCCCGACCTACGAGCAGTACTTC CSVGPLGPTYEQYF
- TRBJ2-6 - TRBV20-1 TGCAGTGCTAGAGAGTTGGGGGGACCCTCTGGGGCCAACGTCCTGACTTTC CSARELGGPSGANVLTF
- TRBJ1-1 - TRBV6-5 TGTGCCAGCGGGGACACTGAAGCTTTCTTT CASGDTEAFF
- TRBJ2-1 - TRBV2 TGTGCCAGCAGGGGCAGGGCTGAGCAGTTCTTC CASRGRAEQFF
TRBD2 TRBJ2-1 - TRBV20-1 TGCAGTGCTGGATACCTCTTTGGACTAGCGGGAGGGTTTAGTTACAATGAGCAGTTCTTC CSAGYLFGLAGGFSYNEQFF
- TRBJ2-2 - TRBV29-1 TGCAGCGTTGTTGACGAGGCGAACACCGGGGAGCTGTTTTTT CSVVDEANTGELFF
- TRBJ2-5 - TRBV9 TGTGCCAGCAGCGTAGATGGGACCCAGTACTTC CASSVDGTQYF
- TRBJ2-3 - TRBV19 TGTGCCAGTAGTATAGCGGCCAGCACAGATACGCAGTATTTT CASSIAASTDTQYF
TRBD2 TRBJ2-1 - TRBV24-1 TGTGCCACCAGTGGACTAGCGGGAGAGAAGTTCTTC CATSGLAGEKFF
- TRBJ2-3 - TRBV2 TGTGCCAGCCAAGGGGGAGCGGGGAGCGCAGATACGCAGTATTTT CASQGGAGSADTQYF
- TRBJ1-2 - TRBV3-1 TGTGCCAGCAGCCAAGATTTGGGGCCAGCTTATGGCTACACCTTC CASSQDLGPAYGYTF
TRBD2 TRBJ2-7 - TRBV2 TGTGCCAGCGGGAGGGCCTACGAGCAGTACTTC CASGRAYEQYF
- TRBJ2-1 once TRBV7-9 TGTGCCAGCAGCTTCGAAGGGACTCCGAATCCTGAGCAGTTCTTC CASSFEGTPNPEQFF